This T cell receptor (beta chain) appears in the sequencing data of a study of CD8+CD57+ T cells in acquired aplastic anemia. The wider study: Each DNA sample taken from sorted CD4+ and CD8+ cells came to approximately 3 ug on average. Findings of the study overall: Shared by patients and controls, 25 to 30 CD8+ CDR3s were abundant in patients. Significant differences in CD8+ Simpson's diversity were not observed between patients and controls.

Per germline, CDR1 MDHEN and CDR2 SYDVKM. The V end lost 5 bases, the J end lost 1 base, and 15 bases lay between the germline ends. This CDR3 is 16 amino acids long. Patients picked for sequencing had shown CD8+CD57+ cell expansion detected by flow cytometry. Severe acquired aplastic anemia was diagnosed in all patients. Details on this clonotype: Its antigen is not identified.

It was genomic DNA that served as the template for profiling TCR beta VDJ and CDR3. TCRdb recomputed calls from the reads with MiXCR, one row per CDR3 protein. The sample consists of approximately 190,000 distinct CDR3 sequences, approximately 48% of them appearing once. This clonotype originated in a human donor with aplastic anemia. Material: sorted CD4+, CD8+, or CD8+CD57+ T cells (not recorded which) from PBMCs. The chain carries TRBV28 and TRBJ1-5; no reliable D call. Here the CDR3 DNA reads TGTGCCAGCAGTCGACCCCGCGGGCCCAGCAATCAGCCCCAGCATTTT. This codes for CASSRPRGPSNQPQHF.